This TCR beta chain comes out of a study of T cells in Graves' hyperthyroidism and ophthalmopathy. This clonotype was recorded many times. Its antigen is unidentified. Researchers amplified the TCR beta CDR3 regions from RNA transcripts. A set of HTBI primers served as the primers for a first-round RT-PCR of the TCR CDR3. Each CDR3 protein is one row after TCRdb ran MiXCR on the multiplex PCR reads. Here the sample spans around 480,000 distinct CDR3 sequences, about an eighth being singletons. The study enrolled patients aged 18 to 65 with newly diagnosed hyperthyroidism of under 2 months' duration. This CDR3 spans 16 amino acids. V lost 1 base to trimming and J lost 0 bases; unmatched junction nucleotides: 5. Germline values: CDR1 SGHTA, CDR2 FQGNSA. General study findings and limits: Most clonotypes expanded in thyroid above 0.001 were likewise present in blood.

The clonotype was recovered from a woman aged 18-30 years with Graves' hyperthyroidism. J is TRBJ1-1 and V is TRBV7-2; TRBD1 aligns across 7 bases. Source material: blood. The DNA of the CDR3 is TGTGCCAGCAGCTTAGTCGCGGGACAGCTGAACACTGAAGCTTTCTTT. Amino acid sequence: CASSLVAGQLNTEAFF.